A selection of T cell receptor beta chains follows, all from one sample in a study of cytomegalovirus exposure and HLA in healthy donors. The protocol was immunoSEQ multiplex PCR, while the TCRdb copy is restricted to in-frame clones and leaves out a portion. Of some 96,000 clones in the sample, under 65% were seen once. Source material: PBMCs. These receptors all stem from a man aged 60 to 75 in good health and CMV-seronegative. Each CDR3 is given with its conserved first and last residue. A D gene is named only where the DNA matches it firmly. Where a row states a size, it is once, few, many or the class of an expanded clone; other rows omit it.

once,TRBD2,TRBJ2-1,TRBV10-1,CASSEFPGGGANEQFF,TGCGCCAGCAGTGAGTTCCCTGGCGGGGGGGCCAATGAGCAGTTCTTC
.,.,TRBJ2-3,TRBV29-1,CSVEGGEVTDTQYF,TGCAGCGTTGAAGGGGGCGAGGTAACAGATACGCAGTATTTT
few,TRBD2,TRBJ2-1,TRBV27,CASSSPKLAGGPDEQFF,TGTGCCAGCTCTTCACCCAAGCTAGCGGGAGGGCCGGATGAGCAGTTCTTC
.,TRBD2,TRBJ2-3,TRBV5-1,CASSSGAGGTDTQYF,TGCGCCAGCAGCTCGGGGGCGGGGGGAACAGATACGCAGTATTTT
few,TRBD1,TRBJ1-1,TRBV6-1,CASSFTGAEAFF,TGTGCCAGCAGTTTCACAGGGGCTGAAGCTTTCTTT
.,TRBD1,TRBJ1-1,TRBV27,CASSPMPGGMNTEAFF,TGTGCCAGCAGTCCTATGCCAGGGGGCATGAACACTGAAGCTTTCTTT
few,.,TRBJ2-7,TRBV10-3,CAIRSVIYEQYF,TGTGCCATTAGAAGCGTGATCTACGAGCAGTACTTC
.,.,TRBJ1-1,TRBV25-1,CASSDPGRGGTEAFF,TGTGCCAGCAGTGACCCAGGGCGGGGAGGAACTGAAGCTTTCTTT
few,.,TRBJ1-1,TRBV27,CASSPSYPTDNTEAFF,TGTGCCAGCAGTCCATCTTACCCGACAGACAACACTGAAGCTTTCTTT
.,.,TRBJ1-1,TRBV5-1,CASSPLGGTEAFF,TGCGCCAGCAGCCCCCTAGGGGGCACTGAAGCTTTCTTT
.,TRBD1,TRBJ2-1,TRBV7-6,CASSLVTPGQAEQFF,TGTGCCAGCAGCTTAGTGACCCCTGGACAGGCTGAGCAGTTCTTC
.,.,TRBJ1-1,TRBV7-9,CASSPSGGNTEAFF,TGTGCCAGCAGCCCCTCGGGGGGGAACACTGAAGCTTTCTTT
few,TRBD2,TRBJ2-1,TRBV7-9,CASSLVAGWGGDNEQFF,TGTGCCAGCAGCTTAGTAGCGGGATGGGGAGGAGACAATGAGCAGTTCTTC
many,TRBD2,TRBJ2-2,TRBV6-4,CASRAGDDTGELFF,TGTGCCAGTAGAGCGGGAGACGACACCGGGGAGCTGTTTTTT
few,.,TRBJ1-2,TRBV25-1,CASTNDINYGYTF,TGTGCCAGCACCAATGACATTAACTATGGCTACACCTTC
.,TRBD2,TRBJ2-4,TRBV28,CASSSMTSGVIQYF,TGTGCCAGCAGTTCAATGACTAGCGGAGTCATTCAGTACTTC
few,TRBD1,TRBJ2-7,TRBV27,CASKLLTGATYEQYF,TGTGCCAGCAAACTACTCACAGGGGCTACCTACGAGCAGTACTTC
.,.,TRBJ2-1,TRBV19,CASSIARVKYNEQFF,TGTGCCAGTAGTATTGCGAGAGTTAAATACAATGAGCAGTTCTTC
.,TRBD2,TRBJ2-3,TRBV28,CASGGTSSTDTQYF,TGTGCCAGCGGGGGGACTAGCTCAACAGATACGCAGTATTTT
.,.,TRBJ2-5,TRBV11-3,CASSLRGTQYF,TGTGCCAGCAGCTTAAGGGGGACCCAGTACTTC
.,TRBD2,TRBJ2-3,TRBV7-2,CASSFTLLAGFTDTQYF,TGTGCCAGCAGCTTTACCTTACTAGCGGGGTTCACAGATACGCAGTATTTT
.,TRBD1,TRBJ2-2,TRBV7-9,CASKQGAGGELFF,TGTGCCAGCAAACAGGGGGCTGGCGGGGAGCTGTTTTTT
few,.,TRBJ2-5,TRBV5-1,CASSSGNSETQYF,TGCGCCAGCAGCTCCGGGAATTCGGAGACCCAGTACTTC
few,TRBD2,TRBJ2-7,TRBV7-2,CASSLDGFGGSEQYF,TGTGCCAGCAGCTTAGACGGGTTTGGCGGGAGCGAGCAGTACTTC
few,TRBD1,TRBJ2-2,TRBV12-5,CASAKGTATNTGELFF,TGTGCTAGTGCTAAAGGGACAGCCACGAACACCGGGGAGCTGTTTTTT
.,.,TRBJ2-1,TRBV28,CAIASSLLGWGRSTEGEQFF,TGTGCCATTGCCAGCAGTTTATTAGGATGGGGCAGGTCTACGGAGGGTGAGCAGTTCTTC
.,TRBD2,TRBJ2-1,TRBV7-2,CASSGTGLAGAQEQFF,TGTGCCAGCAGCGGAACCGGACTAGCGGGGGCACAAGAGCAGTTCTTC
.,TRBD1,TRBJ2-7,TRBV7-2,CASSSTTTGGRYEQYF,TGTGCCAGCAGCTCCACCACGACAGGGGGCCGCTACGAGCAGTACTTC
.,.,TRBJ2-7,TRBV5-1,CASSLTEPTYEQYF,TGCGCCAGCAGCTTGACGGAGCCGACCTACGAGCAGTACTTC
.,TRBD1,TRBJ2-7,TRBV30,CAWSMGTGRDNYEQYF,TGTGCCTGGAGTATGGGGACAGGGAGGGACAACTACGAGCAGTACTTC
.,.,TRBJ1-3,TRBV6-6,CASSYPGLVEGNTIYF,TGTGCCAGCAGTTACCCCGGCTTAGTGGAGGGAAACACCATATATTTT
.,.,TRBJ1-1,TRBV6-5,CASSFAMNTEAFF,TGTGCCAGCAGTTTTGCGATGAACACTGAAGCTTTCTTT
once,TRBD1,TRBJ1-2,TRBV19,CASSIETGTAGYTF,TGTGCCAGTAGTATCGAGACCGGGACAGCGGGCTACACCTTC
.,.,TRBJ1-1,TRBV6-1,CASSAPGATEAFF,TGTGCCAGCAGCGCTCCAGGGGCCACTGAAGCTTTCTTT
.,.,TRBJ2-4,TRBV7-3,CASSLTGAAKNIQYF,TGTGCCAGCAGCTTAACAGGAGCGGCCAAAAACATTCAGTACTTC
.,TRBD1,TRBJ2-7,TRBV5-6,CASSLGSGQGWYEQYF,TGTGCCAGCAGCTTAGGTTCAGGACAGGGGTGGTACGAGCAGTACTTC
.,.,TRBJ1-2,TRBV16,CASSQFLTGNYGYTF,TGTGCCAGCAGCCAATTTTTGACAGGAAACTATGGCTACACCTTC
few,TRBD1,TRBJ1-1,TRBV9,CASSVYPNRGQNTEAFF,TGTGCCAGCAGCGTTTACCCGAACAGGGGGCAGAACACTGAAGCTTTCTTT
.,TRBD1,TRBJ1-5,TRBV6-6,CASSYQDRGLQPQHF,TGTGCCAGCAGTTACCAGGACAGGGGGCTTCAGCCCCAGCATTTT
.,.,TRBJ2-2,TRBV28,CASNPGVVASPGELFF,TGTGCCAGCAACCCCGGTGTGGTAGCGAGCCCCGGGGAGCTGTTTTTT
.,.,TRBJ1-5,TRBV5-6,CASSRGGGGSNQPQHF,TGTGCCAGCAGCCGGGGCGGGGGGGGTAGCAATCAGCCCCAGCATTTT
few,.,TRBJ2-2,TRBV2,CASSEVGGVTGELFF,TGTGCCAGCAGTGAAGTAGGGGGTGTCACCGGGGAGCTGTTTTTT